This is a list of T cell receptor beta chains from one sample in a study of cytomegalovirus exposure and HLA in healthy donors. The repertoire was sequenced with immunoSEQ multiplex PCR; TCRdb's copy has only in-frame clones and lacks some. The sample has roughly 110,000 clones; 82% are singletons. The sample consisted of PBMCs. Receptors were obtained from a woman between 18 and 29 years old in good health and CMV-seronegative. Both conserved end residues are part of each CDR3. D genes are given only for firm matches. Part of the rows lack a size; the others show once, few, many or a class for expanded clones.

cdr3_nt | cdr3_aa | v_call | d_call | j_call | clone_size
TGTGCCAGCAGCTTAGCGGGGACCTACGAGCAGTACTTC | CASSLAGTYEQYF | TRBV5-6 | TRBD2 | TRBJ2-7 | NA
TGTGCCAGCTCTCCCCCGGTACAGGGCCGCGAAAAACTGTTTTTT | CASSPPVQGREKLFF | TRBV18 | NA | TRBJ1-4 | NA
TGTGCCAGCAGTTTATGGGGACAGGGGGCAGGTGGTGAGACCCAGTACTTC | CASSLWGQGAGGETQYF | TRBV28 | TRBD1 | TRBJ2-5 | NA
TGTGCCAGCATCGCCTCACTGGCGAACACCGGGGAGCTGTTTTTT | CASIASLANTGELFF | TRBV7-9 | NA | TRBJ2-2 | NA
TGCGCCAGCAGCCGTAGTCCCGGGACTAGGGTTGACAATGAGCAGTTCTTC | CASSRSPGTRVDNEQFF | TRBV4-1 | TRBD2 | TRBJ2-1 | NA
TGTGCCAGCAGCTTAGACAGGACCCCCTACGAGCAGTACTTC | CASSLDRTPYEQYF | TRBV7-9 | NA | TRBJ2-7 | NA
TGTGCCAGCAGCCCGGGACAGGGGAACACTGAAGCTTTCTTT | CASSPGQGNTEAFF | TRBV7-8 | TRBD1 | TRBJ1-1 | NA
TGTGCCAGCAGGCGGACAGGGGACGGGGAGCTGTTTTTT | CASRRTGDGELFF | TRBV28 | TRBD1 | TRBJ2-2 | NA
TGTGCCAGCAGCCAGGGGACTAGCGGGAGCACAGATACGCAGTATTTT | CASSQGTSGSTDTQYF | TRBV4-2 | TRBD2 | TRBJ2-3 | NA
TGTGCCAGCAGCAAAGCCACGGGGAGGGACAATCAGCCCCAGCATTTT | CASSKATGRDNQPQHF | TRBV21-1 | NA | TRBJ1-5 | NA
TGTGCCAGCAGCAACTCGGACAGGGAGGGACAGCCCCAGCATTTT | CASSNSDREGQPQHF | TRBV28 | TRBD1 | TRBJ1-5 | few
TGTGCCAGCAGTGAATGGGCAGGGGGTCGCACCGGGGAGCTGTTTTTT | CASSEWAGGRTGELFF | TRBV2 | TRBD1 | TRBJ2-2 | once
TGTGCCAGCAGCCTAGACAGGGCTGGAAACACCATATATTTT | CASSLDRAGNTIYF | TRBV7-2 | TRBD1 | TRBJ1-3 | few
TGTGCCAGCAGCTTGGTGGACAGTCTCTACGAGCAGTACTTC | CASSLVDSLYEQYF | TRBV5-6 | NA | TRBJ2-7 | NA
TGTGCCTCAAAACCCCAGGGGCCCAACACAGATACGCAGTATTTT | CASKPQGPNTDTQYF | TRBV19 | NA | TRBJ2-3 | NA
TGTGCCAGCAGCGGCCAGACAGGGAGAGGGTCACCCCTCCACTTT | CASSGQTGRGSPLHF | TRBV27 | TRBD1 | TRBJ1-6 | NA
TGTGCCCAGAAGGGCCAGGGTGATTCACCCCTCCACTTT | CAQKGQGDSPLHF | TRBV30 | NA | TRBJ1-6 | NA
TGCGCCAGCAGCTTGGTTCTAGCGGGAGGGGATGAGCAGTTCTTC | CASSLVLAGGDEQFF | TRBV5-1 | TRBD2 | TRBJ2-1 | NA
TGTGCCAGCAGTAGGACAGGGACCTGGAATGAGCAGTTCTTC | CASSRTGTWNEQFF | TRBV27 | TRBD1 | TRBJ2-1 | NA
TGTGCCAGCAGGACCGACAGGAACACTGAAGCTTTCTTT | CASRTDRNTEAFF | TRBV11-2 | NA | TRBJ1-1 | NA
TGTGCCAGCAGCCCGCAAGGGGGCTATGGAAACACCATATATTTT | CASSPQGGYGNTIYF | TRBV11-2 | TRBD1 | TRBJ1-3 | NA
TGTGCCAGCAGTTTGCACGGCGGGGCCACCTACAATGAGCAGTTCTTC | CASSLHGGATYNEQFF | TRBV27 | NA | TRBJ2-1 | NA
TGTGCCAGCAGAAATCAACCCGGGGAGACCCAGTACTTC | CASRNQPGETQYF | TRBV27 | NA | TRBJ2-5 | NA